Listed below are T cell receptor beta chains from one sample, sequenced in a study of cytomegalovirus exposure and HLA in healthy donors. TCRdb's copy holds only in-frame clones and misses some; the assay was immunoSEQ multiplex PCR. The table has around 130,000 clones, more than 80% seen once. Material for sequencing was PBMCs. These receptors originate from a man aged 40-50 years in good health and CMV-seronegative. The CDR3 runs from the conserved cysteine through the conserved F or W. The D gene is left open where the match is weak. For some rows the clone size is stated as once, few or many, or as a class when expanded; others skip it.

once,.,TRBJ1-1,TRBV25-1,CASSLQGTEAFF,TGTGCCAGCAGTTTACAGGGAACTGAAGCTTTCTTT
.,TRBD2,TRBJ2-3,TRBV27,CASRPGLAGSDTQYF,TGTGCCAGCAGGCCGGGACTAGCGGGATCGGATACGCAGTATTTT
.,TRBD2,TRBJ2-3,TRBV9,CASSVGASGPSLTDTQYF,TGTGCCAGCAGCGTAGGGGCTAGCGGGCCGAGTCTCACAGATACGCAGTATTTT
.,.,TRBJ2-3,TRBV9,CASSVRGASTDTQYF,TGTGCCAGCAGCGTCAGGGGCGCCTCCACAGATACGCAGTATTTT
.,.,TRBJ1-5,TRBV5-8,CASSLRPGHGNQPQHF,TGTGCCAGCAGCCTAAGACCAGGCCATGGCAATCAGCCCCAGCATTTT
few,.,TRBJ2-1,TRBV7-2,CASSLGGNIYNEQFF,TGTGCCAGCAGCTTAGGCGGGAATATCTACAATGAGCAGTTCTTC
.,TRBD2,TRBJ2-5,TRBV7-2,CASSRTSRISETQYF,TGTGCCAGCAGCCGGACTAGCCGGATCAGTGAGACCCAGTACTTC
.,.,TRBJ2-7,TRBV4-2,CASSQTSSEQYF,TGTGCCAGCAGCCAGACTTCTTCTGAGCAGTACTTC
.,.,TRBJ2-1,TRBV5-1,CASSLVESSYNEQFF,TGCGCCAGCAGCTTGGTGGAGAGCTCCTACAATGAGCAGTTCTTC
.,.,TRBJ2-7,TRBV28,CASSSHNYEQYF,TGTGCCAGCAGTTCCCACAACTACGAGCAGTACTTC
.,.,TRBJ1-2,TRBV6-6,CASSTLQGTTGYTF,TGTGCCAGCAGTACTTTACAGGGAACTACAGGCTACACCTTC
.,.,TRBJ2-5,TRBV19,CASSTGETQYF,TGTGCCAGTAGTACGGGAGAGACCCAGTACTTC
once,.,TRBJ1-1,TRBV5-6,CASSGGEGRGDTEAFF,TGTGCCAGCAGCGGTGGGGAAGGACGGGGGGACACTGAAGCTTTCTTT
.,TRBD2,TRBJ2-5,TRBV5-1,CASSAQPWGGQETQYF,TGCGCCAGCAGCGCTCAACCGTGGGGAGGGCAAGAGACCCAGTACTTC
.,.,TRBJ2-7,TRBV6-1,CASSEIHRLTYEQYF,TGTGCCAGCAGTGAAATTCACAGATTGACCTACGAGCAGTACTTC
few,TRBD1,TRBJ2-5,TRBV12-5,CASGGGQGLQETQYF,TGTGCTAGTGGGGGAGGACAGGGTTTACAAGAGACCCAGTACTTC
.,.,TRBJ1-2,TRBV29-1,CSVVEIQGLYGYTF,TGCAGCGTTGTGGAAATACAGGGCCTCTATGGCTACACCTTC
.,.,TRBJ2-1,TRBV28,CASSPSDTYNEQFF,TGTGCCAGCAGTCCGAGCGATACCTACAATGAGCAGTTCTTC
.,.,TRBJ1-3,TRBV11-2,CASSSRRVGAGNTIYF,TGTGCCAGCAGCTCCCGCCGGGTCGGGGCTGGAAACACCATATATTTT
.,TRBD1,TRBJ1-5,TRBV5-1,CASSFGTGNQPQHF,TGCGCCAGCAGCTTCGGGACAGGGAATCAGCCCCAGCATTTT
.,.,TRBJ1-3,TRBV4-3,CASSQENRQYSGNTIYF,TGCGCCAGCAGCCAAGAGAATCGCCAGTACTCTGGAAACACCATATATTTT
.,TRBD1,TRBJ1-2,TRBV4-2,CASSQATGTGGRYGYTF,TGTGCCAGCAGCCAAGCGACCGGGACAGGGGGCAGGTATGGCTACACCTTC
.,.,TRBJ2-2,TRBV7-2,CASRRIATGWTGELFF,TGTGCCAGCAGGCGGATCGCAACAGGGTGGACCGGGGAGCTGTTTTTT
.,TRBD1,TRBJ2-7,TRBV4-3,CASSLFDRGGEQYF,TGCGCCAGCAGCCTCTTCGACAGGGGGGGAGAGCAGTACTTC
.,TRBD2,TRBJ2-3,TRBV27,CASSLAGEYFSTDTQYF,TGTGCCAGCAGTCTAGCGGGTGAATATTTCAGCACAGATACGCAGTATTTT
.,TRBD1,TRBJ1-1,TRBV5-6,CASSHDRGTTEAFF,TGTGCCAGCAGCCATGACAGGGGGACCACTGAAGCTTTCTTT